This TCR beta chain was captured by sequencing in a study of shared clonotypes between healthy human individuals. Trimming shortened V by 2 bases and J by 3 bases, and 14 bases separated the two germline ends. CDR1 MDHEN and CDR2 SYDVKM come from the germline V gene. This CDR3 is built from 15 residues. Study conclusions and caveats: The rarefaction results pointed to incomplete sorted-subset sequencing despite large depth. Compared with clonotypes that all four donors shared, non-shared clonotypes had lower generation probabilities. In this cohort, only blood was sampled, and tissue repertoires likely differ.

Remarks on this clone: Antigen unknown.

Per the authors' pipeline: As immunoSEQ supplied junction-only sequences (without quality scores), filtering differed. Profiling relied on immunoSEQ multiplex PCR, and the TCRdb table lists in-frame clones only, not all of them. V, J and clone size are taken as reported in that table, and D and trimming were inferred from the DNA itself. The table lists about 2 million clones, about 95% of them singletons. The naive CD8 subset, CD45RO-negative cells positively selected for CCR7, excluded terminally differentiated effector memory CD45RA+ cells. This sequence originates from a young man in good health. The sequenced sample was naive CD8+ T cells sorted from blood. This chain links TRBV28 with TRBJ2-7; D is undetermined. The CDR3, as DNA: TGTGCCAGCAGTTTACCCACGGGCTTCAACTACGAGCAGTACTTC. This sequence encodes CASSLPTGFNYEQYF.